The TCR beta chain under discussion was sequenced for a study of T cells in tuberculosis. As for time point: new active TB diagnosis, blood taken before or within 7 days of starting treatment. Each clinical donor contributed on average roughly 92,000 T cells from unsorted cryopreserved PBMC. On this clone: Its antigen remains unidentified.

The CDR3 contains 15 residues. V lost 3 bases and J 3 bases, leaving 14 bases between the germline ends. The germline V gene has CDR1 SGHAT and CDR2 FQNNGV. Whole-study findings and limits: Active tuberculosis patients had shorter CDR3-alpha; the beta difference was nonsignificant.

The method was immunoSEQ multiplex PCR; TCRdb's version includes in-frame clones alone and lacks a portion of them. This table has under 50,000 clones, roughly 94% appearing once. Material: PBMCs, obtained at tuberculosis diagnosis. The TCR originated in an adult with tuberculosis. The gene calls are TRBV11-2 and TRBJ1-1, with D tentatively TRBD1 (6 bases). The chain's CDR3 is CASSLTNRVYTEAFF. CDR3 sequence (DNA): TGTGCCAGCAGCTTGACTAACAGGGTATACACTGAAGCTTTCTTT.